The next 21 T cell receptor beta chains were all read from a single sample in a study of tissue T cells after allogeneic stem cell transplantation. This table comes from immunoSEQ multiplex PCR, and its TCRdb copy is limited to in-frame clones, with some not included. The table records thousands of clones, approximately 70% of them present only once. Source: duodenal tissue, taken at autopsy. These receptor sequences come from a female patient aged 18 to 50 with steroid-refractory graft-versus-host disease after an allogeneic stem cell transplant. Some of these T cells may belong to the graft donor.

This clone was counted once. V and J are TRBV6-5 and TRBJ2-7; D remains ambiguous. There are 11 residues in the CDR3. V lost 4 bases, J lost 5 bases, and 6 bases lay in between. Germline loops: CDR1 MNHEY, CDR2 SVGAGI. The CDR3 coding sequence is TGTGCCAGCAGTTCCCCCCACGAGCAGTACTTC. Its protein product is CASSSPHEQYF.

CDR3 loop: CASSQKIAARTDTQYF. In DNA form, the CDR3 reads TGTGCCAGCAGCCAAAAGATAGCGGCCCGCACAGATACGCAGTATTTT. This chain joins TRBV4-2 and TRBJ2-3, with D perhaps matching TRBD2 (6 bases). The germline V gene has CDR1 LGHNA and CDR2 YNFKEQ. The CDR3 has 16 amino acids. V was cut by 2 bases and J by 1 base, with 13 bases left in between.

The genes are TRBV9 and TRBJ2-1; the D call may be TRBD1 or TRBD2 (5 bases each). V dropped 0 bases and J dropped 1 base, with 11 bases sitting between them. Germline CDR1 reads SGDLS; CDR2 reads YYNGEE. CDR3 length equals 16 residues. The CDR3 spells CASSVERGVSYNEQFF. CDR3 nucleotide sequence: TGTGCCAGCAGCGTAGAGAGGGGAGTTTCCTACAATGAGCAGTTCTTC.

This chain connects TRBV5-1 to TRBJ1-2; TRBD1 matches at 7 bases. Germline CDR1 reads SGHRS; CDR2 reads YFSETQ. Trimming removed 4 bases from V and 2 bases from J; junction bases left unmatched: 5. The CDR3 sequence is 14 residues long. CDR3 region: CASSPGTANYGYTF. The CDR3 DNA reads TGCGCCAGCAGCCCCGGGACAGCAAACTATGGCTACACCTTC.

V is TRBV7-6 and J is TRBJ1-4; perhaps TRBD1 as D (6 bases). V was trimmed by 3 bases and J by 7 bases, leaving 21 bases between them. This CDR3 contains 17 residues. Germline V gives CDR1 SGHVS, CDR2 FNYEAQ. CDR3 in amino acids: CASSFFEAGTRGEKLFF. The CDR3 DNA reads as TGTGCCAGCAGCTTTTTTGAGGCCGGGACCAGGGGTGAAAAACTGTTTTTT. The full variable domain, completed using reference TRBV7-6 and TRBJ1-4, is GAGVSQSPRYKVTKRGQDVALRCDPISGHVSLYWYRQALGQGPEFLTYFNYEAQQDKSGLPNDRFSAERPEGSISTLTIQRTEQRDSAMYRCASSFFEAGTRGEKLFFGSGTQLSVL.

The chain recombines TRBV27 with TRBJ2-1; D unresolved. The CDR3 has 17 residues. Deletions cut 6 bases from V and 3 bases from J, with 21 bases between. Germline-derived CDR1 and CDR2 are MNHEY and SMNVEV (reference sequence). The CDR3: CASRTQTRTSRYNEQFF. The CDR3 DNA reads TGTGCCAGCAGAACTCAAACCCGGACCTCCCGCTACAATGAGCAGTTCTTC.

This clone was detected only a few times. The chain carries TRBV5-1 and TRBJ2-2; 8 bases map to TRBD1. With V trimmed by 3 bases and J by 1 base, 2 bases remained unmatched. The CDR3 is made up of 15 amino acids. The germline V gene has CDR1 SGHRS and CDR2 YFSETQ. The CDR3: CASSSGQVNTGELFF. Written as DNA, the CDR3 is TGCGCCAGCAGCTCGGGACAGGTGAACACCGGGGAGCTGTTTTTT.

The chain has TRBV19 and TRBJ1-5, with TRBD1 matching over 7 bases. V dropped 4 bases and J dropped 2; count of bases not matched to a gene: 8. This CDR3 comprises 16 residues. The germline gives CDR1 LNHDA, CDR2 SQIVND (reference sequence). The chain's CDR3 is CASSTPTGSGNQPQHF. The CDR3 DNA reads TGTGCCAGTAGTACCCCGACAGGGTCGGGCAATCAGCCCCAGCATTTT.

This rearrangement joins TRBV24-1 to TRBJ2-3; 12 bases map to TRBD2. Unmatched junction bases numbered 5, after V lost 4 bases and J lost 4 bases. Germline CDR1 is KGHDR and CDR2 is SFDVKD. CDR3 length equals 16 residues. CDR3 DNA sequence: TGTGCCACCAGTGACCCCTCTAGCGGGAGGGCAGATACGCAGTATTTT. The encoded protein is CATSDPSSGRADTQYF.

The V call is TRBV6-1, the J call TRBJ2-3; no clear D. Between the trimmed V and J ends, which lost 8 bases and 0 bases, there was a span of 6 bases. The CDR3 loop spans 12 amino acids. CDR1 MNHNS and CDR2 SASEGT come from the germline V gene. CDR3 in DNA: TGTGCCAGCCAGGCTAGCACAGATACGCAGTATTTT. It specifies CASQASTDTQYF.

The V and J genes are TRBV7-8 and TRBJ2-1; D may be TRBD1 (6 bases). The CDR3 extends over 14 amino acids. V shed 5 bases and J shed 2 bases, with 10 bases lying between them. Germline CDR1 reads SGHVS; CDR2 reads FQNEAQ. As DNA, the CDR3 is TGTGCCAGCAGCCCGACAGGACCCTACAATGAGCAGTTCTTC. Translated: CASSPTGPYNEQFF.

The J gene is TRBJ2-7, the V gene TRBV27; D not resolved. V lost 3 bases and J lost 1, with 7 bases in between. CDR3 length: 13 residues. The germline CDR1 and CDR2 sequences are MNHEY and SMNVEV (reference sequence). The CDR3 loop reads CASSFGRSYEQYF. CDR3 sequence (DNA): TGTGCCAGCAGTTTTGGCAGATCCTACGAGCAGTACTTC.

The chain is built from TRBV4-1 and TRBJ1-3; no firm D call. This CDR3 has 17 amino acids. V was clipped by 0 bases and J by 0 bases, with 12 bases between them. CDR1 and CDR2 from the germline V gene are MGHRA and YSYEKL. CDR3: CASSQDYFAVSGNTIYF. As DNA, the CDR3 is TGCGCCAGCAGCCAAGATTACTTCGCCGTCTCTGGAAACACCATATATTTT.

The CDR3 DNA reads TGTGCCAGCAGCAACCGGACTAGCGGATACTACGAGCAGTACTTC. Amino acids: CASSNRTSGYYEQYF. The chain combines TRBV5-4 with TRBJ2-7, with 10 bases matching TRBD2. Trimming took 4 bases from V and 3 from J; bases not matched to a gene: 7. Germline assignment: CDR1 SGHNT and CDR2 YYREEE (reference sequence). The CDR3 is 15 residues long.

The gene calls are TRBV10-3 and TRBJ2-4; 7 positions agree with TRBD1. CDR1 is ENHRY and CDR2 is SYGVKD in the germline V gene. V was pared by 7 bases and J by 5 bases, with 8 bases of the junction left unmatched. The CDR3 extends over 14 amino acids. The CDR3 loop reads CAIIRQGTQNIQYF. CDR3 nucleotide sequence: TGTGCCATCATTCGACAGGGCACCCAAAACATTCAGTACTTC.

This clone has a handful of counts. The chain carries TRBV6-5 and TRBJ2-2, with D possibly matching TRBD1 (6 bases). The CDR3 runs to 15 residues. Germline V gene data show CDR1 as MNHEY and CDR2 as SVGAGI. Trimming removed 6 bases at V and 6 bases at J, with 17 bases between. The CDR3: CASRPGTSFPGELFF. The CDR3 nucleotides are TGTGCCAGCAGACCCGGGACATCGTTCCCCGGGGAGCTGTTTTTT.

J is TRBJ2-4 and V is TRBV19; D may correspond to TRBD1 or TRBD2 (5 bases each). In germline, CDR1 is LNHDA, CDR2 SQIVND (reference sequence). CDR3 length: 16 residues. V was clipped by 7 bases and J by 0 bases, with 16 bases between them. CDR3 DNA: TGTGCCAGTACAGGGAGATCGTTCCTAGCCAAAAACATTCAGTACTTC. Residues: CASTGRSFLAKNIQYF.

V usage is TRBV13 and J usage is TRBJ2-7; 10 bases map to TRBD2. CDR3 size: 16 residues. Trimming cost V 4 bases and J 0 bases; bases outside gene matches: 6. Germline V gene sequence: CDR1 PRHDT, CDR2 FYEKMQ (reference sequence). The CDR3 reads CASSSLAGALSYEQYF. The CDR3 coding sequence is TGTGCCAGCAGCTCTCTAGCGGGGGCCCTCTCCTACGAGCAGTACTTC.

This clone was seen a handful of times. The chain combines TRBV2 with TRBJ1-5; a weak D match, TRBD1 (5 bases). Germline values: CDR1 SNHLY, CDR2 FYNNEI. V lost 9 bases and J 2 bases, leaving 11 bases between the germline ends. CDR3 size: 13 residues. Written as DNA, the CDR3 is TGTGCCAGTGACAGAAGGGGCAATCAGCCCCAGCATTTT. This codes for CASDRRGNQPQHF.

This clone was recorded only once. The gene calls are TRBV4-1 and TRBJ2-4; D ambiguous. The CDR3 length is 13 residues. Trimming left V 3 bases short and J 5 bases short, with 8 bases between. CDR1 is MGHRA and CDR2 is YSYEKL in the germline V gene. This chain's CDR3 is CASSHPPQNIQYF. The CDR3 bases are TGCGCCAGCAGCCACCCCCCCCAAAACATTCAGTACTTC.

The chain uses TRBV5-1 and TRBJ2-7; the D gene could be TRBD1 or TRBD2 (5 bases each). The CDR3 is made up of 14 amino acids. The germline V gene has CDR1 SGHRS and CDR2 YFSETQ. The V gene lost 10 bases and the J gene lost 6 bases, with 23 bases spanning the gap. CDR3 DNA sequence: TGCGCCGTACAAGTTCCGGGACGTGCACCCGAGCAGTACTTC. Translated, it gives CAVQVPGRAPEQYF. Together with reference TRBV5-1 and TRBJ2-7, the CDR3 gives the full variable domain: KAGVTQTPRYLIKTRGQQVTLSCSPISGHRSVSWYQQTPGQGLQFLFEYFSETQRNKGNFPGRFSGRQFSNSRSEMNVSTLELGDSALYLCAVQVPGRAPEQYFGPGTRLTVT.